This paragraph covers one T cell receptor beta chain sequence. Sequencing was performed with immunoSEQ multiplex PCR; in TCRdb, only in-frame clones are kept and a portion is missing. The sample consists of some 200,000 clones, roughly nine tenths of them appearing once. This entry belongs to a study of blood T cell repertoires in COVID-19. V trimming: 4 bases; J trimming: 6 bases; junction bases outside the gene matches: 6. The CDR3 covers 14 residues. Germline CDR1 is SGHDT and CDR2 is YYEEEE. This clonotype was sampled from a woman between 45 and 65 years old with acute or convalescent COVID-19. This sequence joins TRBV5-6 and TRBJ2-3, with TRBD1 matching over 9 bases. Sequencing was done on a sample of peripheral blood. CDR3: CASSVDRGRDTQYF. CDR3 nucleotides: TGTGCCAGCAGCGTGGACAGGGGAAGGGATACGCAGTATTTT.